Listed below are T cell receptor beta chains from one sample, sequenced in a study of PD-1 and CTLA-4 blockade in melanoma. Only in-frame clones appear in the TCRdb table, and some are missing; sequencing was by immunoSEQ multiplex PCR. The sample holds more than 15,000 clones; about two thirds are singletons and the top ten take 13% to 15%. Sequenced here: CD8+ T cells from peripheral blood, sampled from a patient given anti-PD-1 treatment. Receptors were obtained from a human donor with melanoma. Both conserved end residues are part of each CDR3.

j_call,v_call,cdr3_aa
TRBJ2-1,TRBV6-2/TRBV6-3,CASSRGLANEQFF
TRBJ1-5,TRBV19,CASTKSGTGLSPQHF
TRBJ1-4,TRBV29-1,CSVEVGHPPEKLFF
TRBJ2-7,TRBV11-1,CASRAAGTAYEQYF
TRBJ2-3,TRBV19,CASQQGSTDTQYF
TRBJ2-7,TRBV7-9,CASSLEVPRDSSYEQYF
TRBJ1-2,TRBV6-5,CASSYGGSEGYTF
TRBJ2-5,TRBV7-7,CASSSGTTSGDQETQYF
TRBJ1-2,TRBV2,CASSGEAGLYGYTF
TRBJ1-1,TRBV5-1,CASSLGNRGNTEAFF
TRBJ2-2,TRBV7-6,CASSLDLQGSNGELFF
TRBJ2-7,TRBV19,CASSPVAGYSYEQYF
TRBJ2-1,TRBV4-1,CASSQGLAGEVEQFF
TRBJ1-6,TRBV19,CASSMGNNSPLHF
TRBJ1-1,TRBV27,CASSLEGYGTEAFF
TRBJ2-1,TRBV19,CASSRVGLQFSYNEQFF
TRBJ2-1,TRBV19,CAISGRGFGEQFF
TRBJ2-7,TRBV10-2,CASSSSGYEQYF
TRBJ1-1,TRBV13,CASSLFGGSLSNTEAFF
TRBJ2-7,TRBV7-9,CASSPDGDYEQYF
TRBJ2-3,TRBV4-1,CASSQDSGRDTQYF
TRBJ1-2,TRBV12-5,CASGLVLSPGDGYTF
TRBJ2-7,TRBV9,CASSVAGGFYEQYF
TRBJ1-5,TRBV15,CATSGTGISNQPQHF
TRBJ1-5,TRBV20-1,CSARDRNQPQHF